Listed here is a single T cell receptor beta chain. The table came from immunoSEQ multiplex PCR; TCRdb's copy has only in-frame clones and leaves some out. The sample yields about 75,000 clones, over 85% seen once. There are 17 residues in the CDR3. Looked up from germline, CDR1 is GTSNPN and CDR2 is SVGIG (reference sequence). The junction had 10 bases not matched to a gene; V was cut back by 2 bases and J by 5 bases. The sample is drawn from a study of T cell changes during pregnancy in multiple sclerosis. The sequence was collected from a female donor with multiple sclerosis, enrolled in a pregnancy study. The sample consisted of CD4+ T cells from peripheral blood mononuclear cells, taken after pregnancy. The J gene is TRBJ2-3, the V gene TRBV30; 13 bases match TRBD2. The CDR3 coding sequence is TGTGCCTGGAGTCCCTCCGGACTAGCGGGAGACAGAGATACGCAGTATTTT. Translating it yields CAWSPSGLAGDRDTQYF.